This TCR beta chain was sequenced for a study of radiation and T cells in renal cell carcinoma (dated by TCRdb to about 2020). Regarding the complete study: Samples were obtained from a clinical trial, in which 15 Gy stereotactic body radiation therapy was delivered to primary renal cell carcinomas and nephrectomy was performed 4 weeks later. Across all 53 samples, roughly 3,700,000 unique CDR3 nucleotide sequences encoding about 2.7 million unique CDR3 amino acid sequences were identified. In total, roughly 51 samples underwent TCR beta sequencing: 25 or so tumors plus 27 peripheral blood samples.

Following the manufacturer's recommendations, the immunoSEQ kit was used to generate TCR beta libraries from genomic DNA. For library preparation, a first multiplex PCR was performed with proprietary primers, followed by a second PCR in which unique barcodes were added, and bead cleanups were performed after each round. Each sample batch included a kit-provided positive control reaction and a negative control reaction. The final libraries were assessed on an Agilent 4200 TapeStation D1000 ScreenTape, pooled by volume, and quantified by qPCR. Sequencing was performed on an Illumina NextSeq500 with a MidOutput 150-cycle cartridge, and 156 Read1 and 15 Index1 cycles were run with kit custom primers. The pooled library was loaded at around 1 pM, and roughly 20% PhiX control was spiked in. In the authors' own workflow: Vendor-processed data were analyzed in R, with a clonotype defined as all T cells sharing the same CDR3 nucleotide sequence. For clone abundance analyses, frequencies were normalized to the 10,000 most abundant clones in each sample. Before analysis, public T cell clones were removed, and these numbered fewer than five per sample on average. Tumor-enriched and baseline blood-enriched clonotypes were defined by at least a 32-fold difference in abundance between compartments. A beta-binomial differential abundance model was used to identify clonotypes that were expanded or contracted between blood time points. The Baroni-Urbani and Buser coefficient was used to measure tumor-blood repertoire similarity, and groups were compared with two-tailed Wilcoxon tests in R. TCRdb holds this immuneACCESS table with in-frame rearrangements only. Some clones are missing; in checked studies, unresolved V genes explain under half, and the rest has no known cause. V and J calls and clone size come straight from that table; D and trimming were deduced from the DNA. The sample includes fewer than 150,000 clones, with 88% observed a single time. Jointly, the top ten make up about 5% of the sample.

This clone was detected ten times or more. The antigen this receptor binds is unknown. Per-base quality was not reported, and no clone a single base away is much larger than it. Study-wide conclusions, independent of this receptor: Because the trial had a single-armed design, the trial could not examine how radiation dose or scheduling affected the TCR repertoire. An increase in top tumor clonotypes in blood was observed from baseline to 2 weeks post-radiation, followed by contraction by 4 weeks, which was taken to suggest transient expansion of tumor-resident clones. Because no pretreatment tumor biopsies were available, whether clonotypes were present in the tumor at baseline could not be determined. Tracking of blood repertoire dynamics stopped at three to four weeks after treatment, with no follow-up past that point.

The sample's time point label, decoded: blood 2 weeks post-SBRT. Sample treatment or condition, as interpreted from the label and publication: 15 Gy SBRT to primary tumor, nephrectomy 4 weeks later. To track tumor-enriched clonotypes, serial peripheral blood was sampled from radiation-treated patients at baseline and at 2 weeks and 4 weeks after SBRT. Renal cell carcinoma with clear cell pathology was present in all patients. Genomic DNA for TCR sequencing was prepared using the QIAamp DNA Blood Mini Kit (Qiagen). The analyses included just those samples that passed every quality control check. Sequenced material: blood, taken from a patient whose treatment included radiotherapy and nephrectomy. The receptor comes from a woman aged 70-85 years with renal cell carcinoma.

The CDR3 here reads CASSLAPGQTYEQYF. The DNA is TGTGCCAGCAGCTTAGCTCCGGGACAGACTTACGAGCAGTACTTC. This sequence uses TRBV7-6 and TRBJ2-7, and 7 junctional nucleotides match TRBD1. Ends trimmed: V by 0 bases, J by 4 bases; bases unmatched to a gene: 6. Looking up the germline V gene yields CDR1 SGHVS and CDR2 FNYEAQ. Spanning cysteine to phenylalanine, the CDR3 consists of 15 amino acids. Only CDR3 DNA is held: 45 bases, read in frame from base 1.